This T cell receptor beta chain derives from a study of identifying expanded T cells in peripheral blood. TCRdb's copy holds only in-frame clones and misses some; the assay was immunoSEQ multiplex PCR. The sample lists approximately 110,000 clones; roughly 91% were seen once. From germline, CDR1 is SGHTA and CDR2 FQGNSA. Trimming removed 0 bases from V and 7 bases from J, with 7 bases in between. This CDR3 is 14 amino acids long. The study, taken as a whole, reports: Roughly two-week clone count variance significantly increased as total template count grew. Technical replicates showed roughly 1.2 changed clones; approximately 2 weeks roughly 18; four weeks 19.

During the collection period, no donor immune events like infections were recorded. Comment on this clone: Its antigen is unknown.

This receptor was taken from a person aged 18 to 70 in good health. The chain is built from TRBV7-2 and TRBJ1-6; D remains ambiguous. Sequenced sample: blood. CDR3 DNA: TGTGCCAGCAGCTTAGCGCGGTTAAATTCACCCCTCCACTTT. Amino acids: CASSLARLNSPLHF.